This T cell receptor beta chain originates from a study of OX40 agonist ivuxolimab in advanced cancers. Measured with immunoSEQ multiplex PCR; TCRdb has only the in-frame clones, and not every one. The sample holds approximately 52,000 clones, around 80% seen once. Comment on this clone: The sample contains more than one DNA sequence encoding this CDR3.

The CDR3 has 14 residues. The ends were cut back, 1 base at V and 0 bases at J, with 7 bases in the middle. The germline CDR1 and CDR2 sequences are SGDLS and YYNGEE. The source material was CD4+ or CD8+ T cells sorted from blood, sampled in a trial of the OX40 agonist ivuxolimab. The chain uses TRBV9 and TRBJ1-1; D gene ambiguous. The clonotype originates from an adult with an advanced solid tumor such as melanoma, head and neck, liver or kidney cancer. For the CDR3, the DNA is TGTGCCAGCAGCGTAACGGCAATGAACACTGAAGCTTTCTTT. As protein: CASSVTAMNTEAFF.